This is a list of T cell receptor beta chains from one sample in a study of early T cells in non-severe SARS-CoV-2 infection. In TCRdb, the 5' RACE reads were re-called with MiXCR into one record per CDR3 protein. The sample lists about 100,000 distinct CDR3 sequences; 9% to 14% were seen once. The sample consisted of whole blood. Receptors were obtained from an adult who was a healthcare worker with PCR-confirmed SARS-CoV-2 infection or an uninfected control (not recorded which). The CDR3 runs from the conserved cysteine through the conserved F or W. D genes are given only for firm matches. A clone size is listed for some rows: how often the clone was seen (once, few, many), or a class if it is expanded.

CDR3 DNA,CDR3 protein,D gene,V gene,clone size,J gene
TGTGCCAGCAGTCGATGGACAGATACGCAGTATTTT,CASSRWTDTQYF,NA,TRBV6-1,NA,TRBJ2-3
TGCAGCGTTGAAGTTCGGGGGAAGGGGACTGAAGCTTTCTTT,CSVEVRGKGTEAFF,NA,TRBV29-1,many,TRBJ1-1
TGCAGCGTTGAATATAGGGGGGCAGAGACCCAGTACTTC,CSVEYRGAETQYF,NA,TRBV29-1,few,TRBJ2-5
TGTGCCAGTAGTATTTCGACAGGCCTAGGACGTGAAAAACTGTTTTTT,CASSISTGLGREKLFF,NA,TRBV19,few,TRBJ1-4
TGTGCCAGCAGTTTTCCGGGACTAGCGGGAGAGGGTGATGGCACAGATACGCAGTATTTT,CASSFPGLAGEGDGTDTQYF,TRBD2,TRBV28,few,TRBJ2-3
TGTGCCAGCAGCTGGGCATGGCGGAGACATGAAGCTTTCTTT,CASSWAWRRHEAFF,NA,TRBV7-2,NA,TRBJ1-1
TGTGCCAGCACCCCCCTAGCGGGGAGGAACACCGGGGAGCTGTTTTTT,CASTPLAGRNTGELFF,TRBD2,TRBV6-5,many,TRBJ2-2
TGCAGTGCTAGAGATTGGGGCGGTGAGCGGGGGGAGCAGTACTTC,CSARDWGGERGEQYF,TRBD2,TRBV20-1,many,TRBJ2-7
TGTGCCAGCAGTTTACCGGAGCGCACAGATACGCAGTATTTT,CASSLPERTDTQYF,NA,TRBV28,NA,TRBJ2-3
TGTGCCAGCAGTTCGTACTCCGAGGGCTCTGGGGCCAACGTCCTGACTTTC,CASSSYSEGSGANVLTF,NA,TRBV6-5,many,TRBJ2-6
TGTGCCAGCAGTGTGACTAGCGGGGAAGAGACCCAGTACTTC,CASSVTSGEETQYF,TRBD2,TRBV12-3/TRBV12-4,few,TRBJ2-5
TGTGCCAGCAAAGGCGGGGAACGGGCTAATGAAAAACTGTTTTTT,CASKGGERANEKLFF,NA,TRBV28,NA,TRBJ1-4
TGTGCCAGCAGTTCCGTCAGTTTTATGAACACTGAAGCTTTCTTT,CASSSVSFMNTEAFF,NA,TRBV27,many,TRBJ1-1
TGCAGCGGGGTGGCAGGGGGAGACACTGAAGCTTTCTTT,CSGVAGGDTEAFF,TRBD1,TRBV29-1,NA,TRBJ1-1
TGCAGTGCTAGAGATAGTCGCATTCTATACTACGAGCAGTACTTC,CSARDSRILYYEQYF,NA,TRBV20-1,few,TRBJ2-7
TGCGCCAGCAGCCAAGTGCAGGGATCCCCCTACGAGCAGTACTTC,CASSQVQGSPYEQYF,NA,TRBV4-1,NA,TRBJ2-7
TGTGCCAGCAGTTTCGGCTACAGGGGCCCCAATCAGCCCCAGCATTTT,CASSFGYRGPNQPQHF,TRBD1,TRBV28,few,TRBJ1-5